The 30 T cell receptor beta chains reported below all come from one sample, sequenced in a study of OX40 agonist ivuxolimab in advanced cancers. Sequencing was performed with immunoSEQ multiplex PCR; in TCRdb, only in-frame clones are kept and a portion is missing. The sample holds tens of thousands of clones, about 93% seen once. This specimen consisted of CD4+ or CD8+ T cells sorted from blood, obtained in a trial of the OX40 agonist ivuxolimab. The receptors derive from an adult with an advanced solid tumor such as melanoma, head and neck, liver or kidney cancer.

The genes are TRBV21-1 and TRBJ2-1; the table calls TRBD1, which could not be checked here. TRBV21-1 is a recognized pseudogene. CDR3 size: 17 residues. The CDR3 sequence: CASSPQGARSSYNEQFF. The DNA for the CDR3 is TGTGCCAGCAGCCCTCAGGGGGCGAGGAGCTCCTACAATGAGCAGTTCTTC.

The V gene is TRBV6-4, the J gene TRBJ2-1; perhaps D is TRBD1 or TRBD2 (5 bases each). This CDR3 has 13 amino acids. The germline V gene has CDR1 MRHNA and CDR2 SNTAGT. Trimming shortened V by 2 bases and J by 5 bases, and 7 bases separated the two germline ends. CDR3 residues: CASSDGTHNEQFF. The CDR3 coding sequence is TGTGCCAGCAGTGACGGGACCCACAATGAGCAGTTCTTC.

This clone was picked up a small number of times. In DNA, the CDR3 is TGCGCCAGCAGCCAAGATACCGGCAGGGCCTCGGGCGAGCAGTACTTC. It yields the protein CASSQDTGRASGEQYF. V and J are TRBV4-3 and TRBJ2-7; TRBD1 is a possible D gene (5 bases). V was shortened by 0 bases and J by 6 bases, with 18 bases between the two germline ends. The CDR3 is made up of 16 amino acids. Germline V gene data show CDR1 as LGHNA and CDR2 as YSLEER.

Here the CDR3 DNA reads TGTGCCAGCAGCTTATCTAGCGGAGCCTACGAGCAGTACTTC. Translation: CASSLSSGAYEQYF. The chain employs TRBV7-2 and TRBJ2-7, with 7 bases identical to TRBD2. CDR1 is SGHTA, CDR2 FQGNSA, per germline. The CDR3 consists of 14 residues. Trimming cost V 2 bases and J 2 bases; bases outside gene matches: 3.

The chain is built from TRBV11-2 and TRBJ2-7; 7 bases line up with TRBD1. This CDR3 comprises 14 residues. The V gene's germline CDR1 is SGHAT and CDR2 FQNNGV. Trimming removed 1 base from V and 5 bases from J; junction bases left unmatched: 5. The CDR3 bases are TGTGCCAGCAGCTTAGCGAGAGGGGGCAACGAGCAGTACTTC. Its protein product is CASSLARGGNEQYF. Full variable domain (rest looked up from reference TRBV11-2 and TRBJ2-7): EAGVAQSPRYKIIEKRQSVAFWCNPISGHATLYWYQQILGQGPKLLIQFQNNGVVDDSQLPKDRFSAERLKGVDSTLKIQPAKLEDSAVYLCASSLARGGNEQYFGPGTRLTVT.

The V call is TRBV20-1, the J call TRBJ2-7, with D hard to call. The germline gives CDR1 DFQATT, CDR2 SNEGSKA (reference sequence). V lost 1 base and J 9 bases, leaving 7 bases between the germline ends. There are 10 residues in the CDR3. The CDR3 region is CSARGMGQYF. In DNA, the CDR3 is TGCAGTGCTAGAGGGATGGGGCAGTACTTC.

The CDR3 DNA reads as TGTGCCAGCAGTGAATTTGCTGGTTCTGAAAAACTGTTTTTT. Its translation: CASSEFAGSEKLFF. The genes are TRBV25-1 and TRBJ1-4; D unresolved. CDR1 is MGHDK, CDR2 SYGVNS, per germline. The CDR3 loop spans 14 amino acids. Trimming left V 1 base short and J 7 bases short, with 10 bases between.

CDR3 sequence reads: CASSHPKDSPTYNEQFF. CDR3 sequence (DNA): TGCGCCAGCAGCCACCCAAAGGACAGTCCAACCTACAATGAGCAGTTCTTC. This chain joins TRBV4-1 and TRBJ2-1, with D tentatively TRBD1 (6 bases). CDR1 and CDR2 from the germline V gene are MGHRA and YSYEKL. Trimming stripped 3 bases from V and 2 bases from J, with 17 bases between. The CDR3 is 17 residues long.

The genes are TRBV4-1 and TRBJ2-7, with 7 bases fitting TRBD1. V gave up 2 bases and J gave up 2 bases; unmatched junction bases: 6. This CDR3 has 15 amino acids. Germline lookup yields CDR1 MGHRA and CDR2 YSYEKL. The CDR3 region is CASSQTGTVPYEQYF. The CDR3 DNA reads TGCGCCAGCAGCCAAACCGGGACAGTACCCTACGAGCAGTACTTC.

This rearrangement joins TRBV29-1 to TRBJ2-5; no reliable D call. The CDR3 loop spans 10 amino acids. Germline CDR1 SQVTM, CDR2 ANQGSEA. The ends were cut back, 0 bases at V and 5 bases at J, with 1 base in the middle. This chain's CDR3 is CSVEEETQYF. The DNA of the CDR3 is TGCAGCGTTGAAGAGGAGACCCAGTACTTC.

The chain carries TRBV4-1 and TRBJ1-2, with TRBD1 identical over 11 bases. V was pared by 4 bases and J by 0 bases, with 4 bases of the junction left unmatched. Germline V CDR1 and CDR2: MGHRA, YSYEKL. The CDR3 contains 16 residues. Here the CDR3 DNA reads TGCGCCAGCAGCCCCGGACAGGGGGCGTCTAACTATGGCTACACCTTC. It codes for CASSPGQGASNYGYTF.

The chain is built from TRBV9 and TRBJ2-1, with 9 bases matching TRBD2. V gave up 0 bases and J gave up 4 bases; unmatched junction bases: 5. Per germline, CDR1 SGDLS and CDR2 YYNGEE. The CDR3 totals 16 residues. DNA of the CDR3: TGTGCCAGCAGCGTAGAGTGGACTAGCGCGTACAATGAGCAGTTCTTC. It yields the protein CASSVEWTSAYNEQFF.

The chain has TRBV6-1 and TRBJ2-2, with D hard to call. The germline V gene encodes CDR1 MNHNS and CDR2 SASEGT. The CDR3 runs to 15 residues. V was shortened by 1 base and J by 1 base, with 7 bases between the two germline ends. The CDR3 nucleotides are TGTGCCAGCAGTGAAGGTTTCAGGAACACCGGGGAGCTGTTTTTT. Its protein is CASSEGFRNTGELFF.

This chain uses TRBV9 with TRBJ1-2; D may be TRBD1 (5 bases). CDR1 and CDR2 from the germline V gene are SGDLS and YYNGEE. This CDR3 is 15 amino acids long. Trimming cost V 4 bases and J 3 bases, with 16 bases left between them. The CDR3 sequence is CASSPRAGTYYGYTF. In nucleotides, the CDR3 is TGTGCCAGCAGCCCAAGGGCAGGGACCTACTATGGCTACACCTTC.

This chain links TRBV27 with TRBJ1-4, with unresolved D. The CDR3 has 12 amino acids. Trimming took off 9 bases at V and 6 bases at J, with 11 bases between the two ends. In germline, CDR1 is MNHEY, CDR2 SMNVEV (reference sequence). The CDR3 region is CASGTADEKLFF. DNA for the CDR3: TGTGCCAGTGGAACGGCGGATGAAAAACTGTTTTTT.

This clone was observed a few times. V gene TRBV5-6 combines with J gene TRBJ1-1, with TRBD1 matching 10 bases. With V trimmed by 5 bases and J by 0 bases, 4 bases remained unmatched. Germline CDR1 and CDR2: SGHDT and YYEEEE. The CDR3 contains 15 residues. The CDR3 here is CASRKGQGVNTEAFF. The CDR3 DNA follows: TGTGCCAGCAGGAAAGGACAGGGGGTGAACACTGAAGCTTTCTTT.

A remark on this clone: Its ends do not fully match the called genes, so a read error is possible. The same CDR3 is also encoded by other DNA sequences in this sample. For the CDR3, the DNA is TGCGCCAGCAGTTTCCAGCCCCACAGGGGAGGGTCCTACGAGCAGTACTTC. Its translation: CASSFQPHRGGSYEQYF. The gene calls are TRBV28 and TRBJ2-7; perhaps D is TRBD1 or TRBD2 (7 bases each). The CDR3 consists of 17 residues. Per the germline V gene, CDR1 is MDHEN and CDR2 is SYDVKM.

CDR3 sequence: CASSSRTSGKVYEQYF. In nucleotides, the CDR3 is TGTGCCAGCAGCTCCCGGACTAGCGGGAAGGTCTACGAGCAGTACTTC. The chain employs TRBV7-9 and TRBJ2-7, with TRBD2 matching 12 bases. CDR3 length equals 16 residues. Germline V CDR1 and CDR2: SEHNR, FQNEAQ (reference sequence). Trimming removed 4 bases from V and 3 bases from J; junction bases left unmatched: 7.

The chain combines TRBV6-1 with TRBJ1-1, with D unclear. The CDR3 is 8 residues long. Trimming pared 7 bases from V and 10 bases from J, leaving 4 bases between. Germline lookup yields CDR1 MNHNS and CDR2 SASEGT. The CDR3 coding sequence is TGTGCCAGCAACGGAGCTTTCTTT. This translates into CASNGAFF.

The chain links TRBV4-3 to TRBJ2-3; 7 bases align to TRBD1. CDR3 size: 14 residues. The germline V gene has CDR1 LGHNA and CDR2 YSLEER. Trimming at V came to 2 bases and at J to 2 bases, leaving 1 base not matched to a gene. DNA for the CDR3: TGCGCCAGCAGCCAAAGGGGGCTCACAGATACGCAGTATTTT. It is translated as CASSQRGLTDTQYF.

The CDR3 sequence is CASSASGQGTGNTIYF. In DNA form, the CDR3 reads TGTGCCAGCAGCGCATCGGGACAGGGGACAGGAAACACCATATATTTT. The gene calls are TRBV9 and TRBJ1-3; 10 nucleotides align to TRBD1. The CDR3 has 16 amino acids. Trimming at V came to 3 bases and at J to 4 bases, leaving 7 bases not matched to a gene. Germline V lookup: CDR1 SGDLS, CDR2 YYNGEE.

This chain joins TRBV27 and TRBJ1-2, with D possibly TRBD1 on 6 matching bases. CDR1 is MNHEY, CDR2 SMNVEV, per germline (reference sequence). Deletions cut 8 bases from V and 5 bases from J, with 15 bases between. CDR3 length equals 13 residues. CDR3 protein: CASFGKGVYGYTF. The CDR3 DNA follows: TGTGCCAGCTTCGGCAAGGGGGTTTATGGCTACACCTTC.

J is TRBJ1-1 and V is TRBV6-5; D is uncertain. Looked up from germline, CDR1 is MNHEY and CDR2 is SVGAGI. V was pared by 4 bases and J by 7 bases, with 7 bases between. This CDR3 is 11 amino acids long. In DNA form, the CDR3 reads TGTGCCAGCAGTTCATACAGTGAAGCTTTCTTT. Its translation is CASSSYSEAFF.

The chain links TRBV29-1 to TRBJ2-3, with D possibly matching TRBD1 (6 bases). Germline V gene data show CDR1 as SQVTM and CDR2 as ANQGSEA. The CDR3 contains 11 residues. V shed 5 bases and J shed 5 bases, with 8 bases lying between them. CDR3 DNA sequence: TGCAGCGTTTACAGGGTAGATACGCAGTATTTT. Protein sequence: CSVYRVDTQYF.

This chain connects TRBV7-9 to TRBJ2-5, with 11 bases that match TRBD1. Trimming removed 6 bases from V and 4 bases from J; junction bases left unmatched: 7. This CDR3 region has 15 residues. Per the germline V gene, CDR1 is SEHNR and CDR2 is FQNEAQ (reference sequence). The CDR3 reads CASRSGTGGRETQYF. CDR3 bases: TGTGCCAGCAGGTCCGGGACAGGGGGTCGAGAGACCCAGTACTTC.

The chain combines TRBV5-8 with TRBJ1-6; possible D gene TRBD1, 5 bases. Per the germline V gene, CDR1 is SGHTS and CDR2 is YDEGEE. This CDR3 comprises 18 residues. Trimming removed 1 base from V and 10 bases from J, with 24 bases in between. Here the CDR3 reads CASSLRFAEGTARSPLHF. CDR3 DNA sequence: TGTGCCAGCAGCTTGCGGTTCGCAGAGGGGACGGCTCGGTCACCCCTCCACTTT.

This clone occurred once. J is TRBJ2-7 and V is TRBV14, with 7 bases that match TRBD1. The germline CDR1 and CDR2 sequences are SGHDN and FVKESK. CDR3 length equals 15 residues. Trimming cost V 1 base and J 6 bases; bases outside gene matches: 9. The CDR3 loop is CASSQGPRDSREQYF. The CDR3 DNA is TGTGCCAGCAGCCAAGGCCCTAGGGACAGCCGCGAGCAGTACTTC.

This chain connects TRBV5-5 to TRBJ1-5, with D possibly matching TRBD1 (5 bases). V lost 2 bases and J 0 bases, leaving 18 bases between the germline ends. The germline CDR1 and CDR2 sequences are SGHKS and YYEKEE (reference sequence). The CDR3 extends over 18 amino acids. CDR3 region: CASSFSPGKGRSNQPQHF. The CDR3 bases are TGTGCCAGCAGCTTTTCCCCAGGGAAGGGCCGTAGCAATCAGCCCCAGCATTTT.

The CDR3 region is CASSFPRWTTNNYGYTF. CDR3 nucleotides: TGTGCCAGCAGCTTCCCTCGTTGGACCACAAACAACTATGGCTACACCTTC. J is TRBJ1-2 and V is TRBV9; D is uncertain. Looked up from germline, CDR1 is SGDLS and CDR2 is YYNGEE. CDR3 length equals 17 residues. V shed 4 bases and J shed 2 bases, with 21 bases lying between them.

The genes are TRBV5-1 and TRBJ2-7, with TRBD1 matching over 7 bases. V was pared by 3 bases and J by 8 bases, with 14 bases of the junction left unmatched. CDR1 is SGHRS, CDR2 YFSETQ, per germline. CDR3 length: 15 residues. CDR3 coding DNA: TGCGCCAGCAGCTCCCCATTGACAGGGAGTTTAAAGCAGTACTTC. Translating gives CASSSPLTGSLKQYF.